This T cell receptor (beta chain) was sequenced during a study of cytomegalovirus exposure and HLA in healthy donors. Overall study results and limits: When analyzed later, a missense DCLRE1C variant was found to be linked to TCR beta V- and J-gene trimming.

The PCR employed 60 Vbeta primers together with 13 Jbeta primers. TCRdb's copy holds only in-frame clones and misses some; the assay was immunoSEQ multiplex PCR. The sample carries approximately 170,000 clones, roughly 79% recorded once. Comments on this clone: Its cognate antigen is unknown.

This CDR3 is 15 amino acids long. The V and J ends lost 2 bases and 1 base respectively, with 9 bases between them. Germline V gene sequence: CDR1 LGHNA, CDR2 YSLEER. Sequenced input: PBMCs. The receptor was derived from a woman aged 40 to 49 in good health and CMV-seropositive. The chain recombines TRBV4-3 with TRBJ1-3, with a tentative D call TRBD1 (6 bases). In nucleotides, the CDR3 is TGCGCCAGCAGCCAACTAACAGGGTCTGGAAACACCATATATTTT. It yields the protein CASSQLTGSGNTIYF.